Each of the 17 T cell receptor beta chains below was sequenced from the same sample in a study of metastatic and nonmetastatic thyroid tumors. TCRdb re-processed the PCR reads through MiXCR. The data contain 55,000 to 75,000 clones, roughly 18% of them singletons. Each patient came to thyroid surgery without any prior treatment (of any kind). The specimen was blood. The receptors shown here come from a female donor with papillary thyroid cancer or a benign thyroid nodule (not recorded which). Some clones in this sample may be carry-over from other donors' samples.

The sample holds many counts of this clone. The rearrangement links TRBV11-1 to TRBJ2-3; 10 bases fit TRBD2. The CDR3 contains 16 residues. CDR1 is SGHAT, CDR2 FQDESV, per germline (reference sequence). V trimming: 2 bases; J trimming: 6 bases; junction bases outside the gene matches: 8. CDR3: CASSLTSGIGFDTQYF. CDR3 nucleotides: TGTGCCAGCAGCTTAACTAGCGGGATCGGATTCGATACGCAGTATTTT.

This clone was detected ten times or more. The V gene is TRBV7-2, the J gene TRBJ1-4, with TRBD1 as a possible D gene (6 bases). The CDR3 is made up of 14 amino acids. The germline V gene encodes CDR1 SGHTA and CDR2 FQGNSA. V was cut by 2 bases and J by 3 bases, with 7 bases left in between. The CDR3 here is CASSLTGSNEKLFF. In DNA, the CDR3 is TGTGCCAGCAGCTTAACAGGGTCTAATGAAAAACTGTTTTTT.

This clone was observed at least ten times. CDR3 bases: TGTGCCAGCAGCTTAGTAGCGGTTTACAATGAGCAGTTCTTC. It translates to CASSLVAVYNEQFF. The J gene is TRBJ2-1, the V gene TRBV11-2; tentatively, D is TRBD2 (6 bases). CDR1 and CDR2 from the germline V gene are SGHAT and FQNNGV. V dropped 1 base and J dropped 4 bases, with 8 bases sitting between them. The CDR3 is 14 residues long.

The gene calls are TRBV3-1 and TRBJ2-3, with 9 positions matching TRBD2. The germline V gene encodes CDR1 LGHDT and CDR2 YNNKEL (reference sequence). The CDR3 is 17 amino acids. The ends lost 0 bases at V and 1 base at J; junction bases unmatched: 5. DNA of the CDR3: TGTGCCAGCAGCCAAGATAGCGGGAGAACTCGCACAGATACGCAGTATTTT. It translates to CASSQDSGRTRTDTQYF.

This clone was observed a single time. This rearrangement joins TRBV11-2 to TRBJ1-2, with D perhaps matching TRBD1 (6 bases). V lost 2 bases, J lost 3 bases, and 10 bases lay in between. The CDR3 loop spans 14 amino acids. The germline gives CDR1 SGHAT, CDR2 FQNNGV. CDR3 loop: CASSLNRVDYGYTF. CDR3 DNA sequence: TGTGCCAGCAGCTTAAACAGGGTGGACTATGGCTACACCTTC.

Many counts were recorded for this clone. The chain employs TRBV13 and TRBJ2-7, with 7 bases identical to TRBD2. The germline V gene encodes CDR1 PRHDT and CDR2 FYEKMQ (reference sequence). V dropped 2 bases and J dropped 4; count of bases not matched to a gene: 17. This CDR3 contains 18 residues. CDR3 nucleotide sequence: TGTGCCAGCAGCTTATTAAATACCCGACTAGCAGGAATTTACGAGCAGTACTTC. Residues: CASSLLNTRLAGIYEQYF.

The chain has TRBV19 and TRBJ1-5; TRBD1 matches 7 bases. After removal of 4 bases from V and 5 bases from J, the junction contained 2 bases not matched to a gene. This CDR3 is built from 13 residues. The germline V gene encodes CDR1 LNHDA and CDR2 SQIVND (reference sequence). The CDR3 DNA follows: TGTGCCAGTAGTAGGGACAGATATCAGCCCCAGCATTTT. It specifies CASSRDRYQPQHF.

This clone occurred many times. This chain joins TRBV15 and TRBJ1-5, with D perhaps matching TRBD1 (6 bases). Germline lookup yields CDR1 LNHNV and CDR2 YYDKDF (reference sequence). This CDR3 is 12 amino acids long. Trimming shortened V by 2 bases and J by 9 bases, and 8 bases separated the two germline ends. The CDR3, as DNA: TGTGCCACCAGCAGAAAACAGGGGCCCCAGCATTTT. It yields the protein CATSRKQGPQHF.

This clone was seen many times. The chain couples TRBV29-1 to TRBJ2-3; TRBD2 might be the D (6 bases). The V gene's germline CDR1 is SQVTM and CDR2 ANQGSEA. V was cut by 3 bases and J by 1 base, with 8 bases left in between. This CDR3 has 13 amino acids. The CDR3 DNA reads as TGCAGCGTTGAGGAGCGGGGCACAGATACGCAGTATTTT. Encoded protein: CSVEERGTDTQYF.

The gene calls are TRBV25-1 and TRBJ2-7; TRBD2 agrees at 10 bases. Per the germline V gene, CDR1 is MGHDK and CDR2 is SYGVNS. The CDR3 sequence is 18 residues long. V was clipped by 4 bases and J by 5 bases; unmatched bases: 17. In DNA form, the CDR3 reads TGTGCCAGCAGTGCCCCCACGATCGGAGCGGGAGGGCTTAACGAGCAGTACTTC. The encoded protein is CASSAPTIGAGGLNEQYF.

The rearrangement uses TRBV14 and TRBJ2-5, with D perhaps matching TRBD2 (6 bases). V lost 0 bases, J lost 6 bases, and 14 bases lay in between. The CDR3 is 15 residues long. CDR1 is SGHDN, CDR2 FVKESK, per germline. This chain's CDR3 is CASSQELAPHQTQYF. CDR3 nucleotide sequence: TGTGCCAGCAGCCAAGAACTAGCTCCCCATCAGACCCAGTACTTC.

In this sample, this clone turned up many times. The chain employs TRBV6-1 and TRBJ2-3; 8 bases align to TRBD1. In germline, CDR1 is MNHNS, CDR2 SASEGT. The CDR3 contains 15 residues. The V segment lost 5 bases and the J segment 5 bases; nucleotides outside the gene matches: 9. CDR3 sequence: CASSSAFTGGDTQYF. The CDR3 DNA is TGTGCCAGCAGTTCCGCGTTCACAGGGGGAGATACGCAGTATTTT.

The genes are TRBV19 and TRBJ2-1, with TRBD2 identical over 7 bases. Trimming took 8 bases from V and 6 from J; bases not matched to a gene: 10. Germline CDR1 reads LNHDA; CDR2 reads SQIVND (reference sequence). The CDR3 has 14 residues. The CDR3: CASRLAGGGNEQFF. DNA for the CDR3: TGTGCCAGTCGACTAGCCGGTGGGGGCAATGAGCAGTTCTTC.

This rearrangement joins TRBV28 to TRBJ2-7; 10 nucleotides align to TRBD1. The V segment lost 8 bases and the J segment 1 base; nucleotides outside the gene matches: 5. Looked up from germline, CDR1 is MDHEN and CDR2 is SYDVKM. The length of the CDR3 is 14 residues. The CDR3 spells CASRRTGGSYEQYF. The CDR3 DNA reads as TGTGCCAGCCGTAGGACAGGGGGGTCCTACGAGCAGTACTTC.

This clone showed up just a few times. A much larger clone differs from this one at a single base, so this may be a read error. The chain is built from TRBV6-1 and TRBJ2-3; D not resolved. Trimming removed 6 bases from V and 8 bases from J, with 21 bases in between. The CDR3 extends over 15 amino acids. Per the germline V gene, CDR1 is MNHNS and CDR2 is SASEGT. This CDR3 reads CASRDPAVASATQYF. The CDR3 DNA follows: TGTGCCAGCAGGGATCCCGCGGTGGCGTCTGCTACGCAGTATTTT.

The table lists this clone with a few counts. V is TRBV28 and J is TRBJ2-3; the D is unclear. V shed 4 bases and J shed 1 base, with 3 bases lying between them. The germline CDR1 and CDR2 sequences are MDHEN and SYDVKM. The CDR3 runs to 12 residues. The CDR3 sequence: CASSWGTDTQYF. In nucleotides, the CDR3 is TGTGCCAGCAGTTGGGGCACAGATACGCAGTATTTT.

In its sample, this clone was seen many times. V and J are TRBV29-1 and TRBJ1-2; D gene unclear. Looked up from germline, CDR1 is SQVTM and CDR2 is ANQGSEA. This CDR3 spans 10 amino acids. The germline V and J ends were trimmed by 4 bases and 2 bases, with 2 bases remaining between them. The CDR3 DNA follows: TGCAGCGTTGGAAACTATGGCTACACCTTC. It specifies CSVGNYGYTF.